This record covers a single T cell receptor beta chain. Its cognate antigen is unknown. The entry originates in a study of beta chain features in type 1 diabetes. Whole-study context: Comparable age, gender and cell yields were observed in patients relative to healthy donors.

Isolated RNA was reverse transcribed in full, so expressed TCRB transcripts were sequenced. Using immunoSEQ multiplex PCR, the repertoire was profiled, and TCRdb retains in-frame clones only, with some absent. Among around 500,000 clones listed, 25% to 35% were seen once. The CDR3 is 13 amino acids. The junction had 3 bases not matched to a gene; V was cut back by 6 bases and J by 1 base. Germline CDR1 SQVTM, CDR2 ANQGSEA. General study points: Whether HLA type affects TCRB rearrangement stayed undetermined in the present work.

This TCR was recovered from a man younger than 35 in good health. The sample consisted of naive CD4+ T cells from blood. This chain uses TRBV29-1 with TRBJ2-3; 8 positions match TRBD1. The CDR3 loop is CSVPGQGTDTQYF. The CDR3 DNA sequence: TGCAGCGTGCCGGGACAGGGCACAGATACGCAGTATTTT.